These 13 T cell receptor beta chains came from one sample sequenced in a study of blood T cell repertoires in COVID-19 (dated by TCRdb to 2020 to 2022). The method behind the library was the immunoSEQ multiplex PCR assay. TCRdb mirrors the immuneACCESS table, restricted to in-frame sequences. Some clones are absent from its copies; in checked studies, under half trace to an unresolved V gene, and the reason for the others is unknown. The sample table shows under 300,000 clones, and more than 75% are seen once. Of the sample, approximately 1.6% is held by the ten largest clones. The source material was PBMCs or T cells enriched from blood (not recorded which). These receptors all come from a woman between 50 and 59 years old who had recovered from COVID-19.

To note about this clone: This sample includes further DNA sequences coding for the same CDR3. The chain recombines TRBV19 with TRBJ2-3; D is undetermined. V dropped 5 bases and J dropped 4 bases, with 4 bases sitting between them. CDR1 is LNHDA, CDR2 SQIVND, per germline (reference sequence). The CDR3 has 11 residues. CDR3 loop: CASSSADTQYF. The CDR3 nucleotides are TGTGCCAGTAGTTCGGCAGATACGCAGTATTTT.

This clone was seen a handful of times. The V and J genes are TRBV5-5 and TRBJ2-3, with a weak D call TRBD2 (5 bases). This CDR3 is 16 amino acids long. Germline CDR1 is SGHKS and CDR2 is YYEKEE (reference sequence). The ends were cut back, 0 bases at V and 6 bases at J, with 17 bases in the middle. The chain's CDR3 is CASSLGLAVSVDTQYF. The CDR3 bases are TGTGCCAGCAGCTTGGGTCTAGCAGTGAGTGTGGATACGCAGTATTTT.

The chain has TRBV27 and TRBJ1-2; D may be TRBD1 (6 bases). In germline, CDR1 is MNHEY, CDR2 SMNVEV (reference sequence). The CDR3 length is 15 residues. The V end was cut by 6 bases, the J end by 7 bases, with 21 bases between. CDR3 in amino acids: CASRWGAGGIGGYTF. For the CDR3, the DNA is TGTGCCAGCAGATGGGGGGCGGGGGGTATAGGTGGCTACACCTTC.

A single count supports this clone. The chain couples TRBV30 to TRBJ1-4, with 7 bases identical to TRBD1. In germline, CDR1 is GTSNPN, CDR2 SVGIG (reference sequence). The CDR3 has 14 residues. V trimming: 1 base; J trimming: 8 bases; junction bases outside the gene matches: 7. CDR3 loop: CAWSGGGGLEKLFF. The CDR3 DNA reads as TGTGCCTGGAGTGGAGGAGGGGGCCTAGAAAAACTGTTTTTT.

The J gene is TRBJ2-2, the V gene TRBV19, with 12 bases fitting TRBD2. CDR3 length: 15 amino acids. Unmatched junction bases numbered 4, after V lost 7 bases and J lost 4 bases. Germline loops: CDR1 LNHDA, CDR2 SQIVND (reference sequence). The CDR3 spells CASTTSGSATGELFF. The CDR3, as DNA: TGTGCCAGTACGACTAGCGGGAGCGCCACCGGGGAGCTGTTTTTT.

This chain joins TRBV7-8 and TRBJ2-7; possible D gene TRBD1, 5 bases. This CDR3 has 13 residues. Germline V CDR1 and CDR2: SGHVS, FQNEAQ. Trimming cost V 8 bases and J 1 base, with 12 bases left between them. CDR3 region: CASGWGASYEQYF. The CDR3 DNA sequence: TGTGCCAGCGGGTGGGGCGCGTCCTACGAGCAGTACTTC.

The CDR3 nucleotides read TGTGCCAGCAGTGAAGGCGGGACTAGCTACTACGAGCAGTACTTC. This translates into CASSEGGTSYYEQYF. The rearrangement links TRBV2 to TRBJ2-7; 9 bases map to TRBD2. The V gene's germline CDR1 is SNHLY and CDR2 FYNNEI. This CDR3 contains 15 residues. Trimming cost V 1 base and J 3 bases; bases outside gene matches: 4.

This chain links TRBV6-2 or TRBV6-3 with TRBJ2-1; 11 bases are shared with TRBD1. Trimming took 6 bases from V and 9 from J; bases not matched to a gene: 13. Per germline, CDR1 MNHEY and CDR2 SVGEGT. This CDR3 has 16 residues. This chain's CDR3 is CASSTGTGGPHGEQFF. CDR3 in DNA: TGTGCCAGCAGCACCGGGACAGGGGGACCCCATGGTGAGCAGTTCTTC.

The genes are TRBV7-2 and TRBJ2-1; the D gene is possibly TRBD2 (6 bases). This CDR3 is built from 14 residues. Per the germline V gene, CDR1 is SGHTA and CDR2 is FQGNSA. The V end was cut by 5 bases, the J end by 5 bases, with 13 bases between. Written as DNA, the CDR3 is TGTGCCAGCAGCCAAACTAGCCGACACAATGAGCAGTTCTTC. Translation: CASSQTSRHNEQFF.

The chain joins TRBV10-3 to TRBJ1-2, with D perhaps matching TRBD1 (6 bases). The germline V and J ends were trimmed by 10 bases and 7 bases, with 25 bases remaining between them. The CDR3 totals 15 residues. CDR1 is ENHRY and CDR2 is SYGVKD in the germline V gene. CDR3 amino acids: CASRVTGTMEVGYTF. In DNA form, the CDR3 reads TGTGCCAGCAGGGTGACAGGAACTATGGAGGTTGGCTACACCTTC.

This clone was counted only a few times. The rearrangement joins TRBV7-2 to TRBJ2-1; 10 bases are shared with TRBD2. CDR1 and CDR2 from the germline V gene are SGHTA and FQGNSA. V lost 4 bases and J lost 10; bases outside the gene matches: 10. The CDR3 sequence is 15 residues long. CDR3 sequence reads: CASSSPSGSGGEQFF. Here the CDR3 DNA reads TGTGCCAGCAGCTCACCTAGCGGGAGTGGTGGGGAGCAGTTCTTC. The full variable domain, in which reference TRBV7-2 and TRBJ2-1 provide the parts outside the CDR3, is GAGVSQSPSNKVTEKGKDVELRCDPISGHTALYWYRQSLGQGLEFLIYFQGNSAPDKSGLPSDRFSAERTGGSVSTLTIQRTQQEDSAVYLCASSSPSGSGGEQFFGPGTRLTVL.

The gene calls are TRBV4-1 and TRBJ2-1, with TRBD2 matching 10 bases. The CDR3 totals 16 residues. Germline values: CDR1 MGHRA, CDR2 YSYEKL. Losses at the gene ends were 5 bases for V and 5 bases for J; bases not matched to a gene: 9. CDR3 protein: CASSGRGTSVNNEQFF. In nucleotides, the CDR3 is TGCGCCAGCAGCGGTCGTGGGACTAGCGTTAACAATGAGCAGTTCTTC.

V gene TRBV19 combines with J gene TRBJ2-7, with D possibly TRBD2 on 6 matching bases. The CDR3 totals 14 residues. Germline lookup yields CDR1 LNHDA and CDR2 SQIVND (reference sequence). Trimming removed 3 bases from V and 1 base from J, with 10 bases in between. CDR3 nucleotide sequence: TGTGCCAGTAGTATTGGGACTGGATCCTACGAGCAGTACTTC. Translating it yields CASSIGTGSYEQYF.